A selection of T cell receptor beta chains follows, all from one sample in a study of neoadjuvant anti-PD-1 for oral cavity cancer. Using immunoSEQ multiplex PCR, the repertoire was profiled, and TCRdb retains in-frame clones only, with some absent. The sample carries 9,500 to 15,000 clones, 70% to 75% recorded once. The sequences come from PBMCs, collected after nivolumab (anti-PD-1) treatment. These receptors were obtained from a person aged 35 to 85 with oral cavity squamous cell carcinoma. Each CDR3 is given with its conserved first and last residue. The D gene is left open where the match is weak. Clone size appears in some rows only: once, few, many, or a class for an expanded clone.

clone_size	j_call	d_call	v_call	cdr3_nt	cdr3_aa
NA	TRBJ2-7	NA	TRBV12-5	TGTGCTAGTGGTTTGGGGTACGAGCAGTACTTC	CASGLGYEQYF
NA	TRBJ2-3	NA	TRBV5-1	TGCGCCAGCAGCTCTGGACGAACCGATCGTCGGTTCACAGATACGCAGTATTTT	CASSSGRTDRRFTDTQYF
NA	TRBJ1-1	NA	TRBV2	TGTGCCAGCACGGGATATCAAGGGTTGGAAGCTTTCTTT	CASTGYQGLEAFF
once	TRBJ1-6	NA	TRBV19	TGTGCCAGTAGTATTGGCAGGAGAGTTTCACCCCTCCACTTT	CASSIGRRVSPLHF
few	TRBJ2-1	TRBD2	TRBV9	TGTGCCAGCAGCGTAGGAGCTAGCGGGGCTTACAATGAGCAGTTCTTC	CASSVGASGAYNEQFF
NA	TRBJ2-7	TRBD2	TRBV5-4	TGTGCCAGCAGCGTCGGGACAGCATGGACTAGCGGGAGCAACGAGCAGTACTTC	CASSVGTAWTSGSNEQYF
NA	TRBJ1-1	NA	TRBV10-3	TGTGCCATCAGGACCGGGACACTTCTTTCGCGGAACACTGAAGCTTTCTTT	CAIRTGTLLSRNTEAFF
once	TRBJ1-1	NA	TRBV6-5	TGTGCCAGCAGTTCCCCCGGGGCAGGGTGGACCACTGAAGCTTTCTTT	CASSSPGAGWTTEAFF
NA	TRBJ1-6	NA	TRBV7-9	TGTGCCAGCAGCTCCTTTGGACCCCTCCACTTT	CASSSFGPLHF
NA	TRBJ2-5	NA	TRBV5-1	TGCGCCAGCAGAGACTTCCGGGGGGAGACCCAGTACTTC	CASRDFRGETQYF
once	TRBJ1-1	NA	TRBV7-9	TGTGCCAGCAGCTTAGCGACCGGCACTGAAGCTTTCTTT	CASSLATGTEAFF
few	TRBJ1-5	NA	TRBV30	TGTGCCTGGAGTGGCGGGATTCAGCCCCAGCATTTT	CAWSGGIQPQHF
NA	TRBJ1-3	TRBD1	TRBV5-6	TGTGCCAGCAGCTTGTGGGGACAGGGGGGAAGAAACACCATATATTTT	CASSLWGQGGRNTIYF
NA	TRBJ2-1	NA	TRBV10-3	TGTGCCATCAGTGAGGAGGCTGAGCAGTTCTTC	CAISEEAEQFF
NA	TRBJ2-5	TRBD1	TRBV9	TGTGCCAGCAGCGTAAACAGGGGACAAGAGACCCAGTACTTC	CASSVNRGQETQYF
NA	TRBJ1-2	NA	TRBV7-2	TGTGCCAGCAGCCCCTCGGGGGGGGACGGCTATGGCTACACCTTC	CASSPSGGDGYGYTF
NA	TRBJ1-5	NA	TRBV7-2	TGTGCCAGCAGCTTAAGAGGGTCTCAGCCCCAGCATTTT	CASSLRGSQPQHF
few	TRBJ2-7	NA	TRBV11-2	TGTGCCAGCAGCCCACACACCAATCACGGGGTCGAGCAGTACTTC	CASSPHTNHGVEQYF
NA	TRBJ2-1	TRBD2	TRBV10-3	TGTGCCATCAGTGAGTCGATCGGGACTAGGTCCTACAATGAGCAGTTCTTC	CAISESIGTRSYNEQFF
NA	TRBJ2-3	TRBD2	TRBV5-1	TGCGCCAGCAGCTTGGCTCTAGCGGGAGAGGGTCCAGATACGCAGTATTTT	CASSLALAGEGPDTQYF
once	TRBJ2-1	NA	TRBV15	TGTGCCACCAGCAGAGATTGGGCTAGTTACAATGAGCAGTTCTTC	CATSRDWASYNEQFF
NA	TRBJ1-3	NA	TRBV14	TGTGCCAGCAGCCCTACGGGAGGAAACACCATATATTTT	CASSPTGGNTIYF
few	TRBJ2-1	TRBD2	TRBV15	TGTGCCTCCTCAGATCGGGGGGGCAAAAATGAGCAGTTCTTC	CASSDRGGKNEQFF
NA	TRBJ2-1	TRBD2	TRBV5-8	TGTGCCAGCAGCCCCGGGACTAGCGGTTACAATGAGCAGTTCTTC	CASSPGTSGYNEQFF
NA	TRBJ1-5	NA	TRBV6-1	TGTGCCAGCAGTGATGTAGCTCACTTAGATAATAGCAATCAGCCCCAGCATTTT	CASSDVAHLDNSNQPQHF
NA	TRBJ2-3	NA	TRBV9	TGTGCCAGCAGCGTCCAGGTCACGGACGGAGATACGCAGTATTTT	CASSVQVTDGDTQYF
NA	TRBJ1-1	NA	TRBV6-1	TGTGCCAGCGCAGAGAACACTGAAGCTTTCTTT	CASAENTEAFF
NA	TRBJ1-2	NA	TRBV14	TGTGCCAGCAGCCAGGAGCGGTGGGTCGATGGCTACACCTTC	CASSQERWVDGYTF
NA	TRBJ1-2	NA	TRBV28	TGTGCCAGCAGTTTAGAGAGAGGGAGACTGAACTATGGCTACACCTTC	CASSLERGRLNYGYTF
NA	TRBJ2-7	TRBD2	TRBV6-1	TGTGCCAGCAGTGACGGGGGGGGCGGGACGATAGACGACTTC	CASSDGGGGTIDDF
NA	TRBJ1-2	NA	TRBV7-8	TGTGCCAGCACAGGACCCTCTAACTATGGCTACACCTTC	CASTGPSNYGYTF
few	TRBJ2-2	NA	TRBV5-5	TGTGCCAGCAGCTTGGCTGGACGATCAGGGACCGGGGAGCTGTTTTTT	CASSLAGRSGTGELFF
once	TRBJ1-4	NA	TRBV2	TGTGCCAGCAATAGGGACGGTGAAAAACTGTTTTTT	CASNRDGEKLFF
NA	TRBJ1-1	NA	TRBV21-1	TGTGCCAGCAGCAAGCGACAGGGGGTAGCTTTCTTT	CASSKRQGVAFF
NA	TRBJ2-2	NA	TRBV2	TGTGCCAGCAGTCGGACAGATGCGAACACCGGGGAGCTGTTTTTT	CASSRTDANTGELFF
NA	TRBJ2-1	NA	TRBV7-3	TGTGCCAGCAGCCCCCGACTCGGAAATGAGCAGTTCTTC	CASSPRLGNEQFF
NA	TRBJ2-1	NA	TRBV2	TGTGCCAGCACCGAAGCTCGGGGGCGTAATGAGCAGTTCTTC	CASTEARGRNEQFF
NA	TRBJ1-2	NA	TRBV9	TGTGCCAGCAGCGTTGGGGACTTGCCTCGGGATGGCTACACCTTC	CASSVGDLPRDGYTF
NA	TRBJ1-1	TRBD1	TRBV19	TGTGCCAGTCAAGGGACAGTCGGCGGCACTGAAGCTTTCTTT	CASQGTVGGTEAFF
few	TRBJ1-1	NA	TRBV30	TGTGCCTGGATTTCAGGGTTTGCGAACACTGAAGCTTTCTTT	CAWISGFANTEAFF
NA	TRBJ1-3	NA	TRBV4-1	TGCGCCAGCAGCCACCCCGCGCGCTCTGGAAACACCATATATTTT	CASSHPARSGNTIYF
NA	TRBJ2-1	NA	TRBV7-9	TGTGCCAGCAGCCACCCATTCGGGACTGCCTACAATGAGCAGTTCTTC	CASSHPFGTAYNEQFF
few	TRBJ2-7	NA	TRBV28	TGTGCCAGCACCACATACAGGGTTGTTTTAGGAAAGCAGTACTTC	CASTTYRVVLGKQYF
NA	TRBJ2-7	NA	TRBV30	TGTGCCAGGAAAGGGGTTTCCTACGAGCAGTACTTC	CARKGVSYEQYF
NA	TRBJ2-7	NA	TRBV15	TGTGCCACCAGCACCAGGGAGTATCCGGGCGAGCAGTACTTC	CATSTREYPGEQYF
NA	TRBJ1-2	NA	TRBV19	TGTGCCAGTAGCCTAACTAACAGGGTCGCTTATGGCTACACCTTC	CASSLTNRVAYGYTF
NA	TRBJ1-2	TRBD1	TRBV28	TGTGCCAGCAGGGACAGGGGGAAGGGTGGCTACACCTTC	CASRDRGKGGYTF
NA	TRBJ1-2	NA	TRBV6-5	TGTGCCAGCAGTTACTCGGGGGAACCGGATGGCTACACCTTC	CASSYSGEPDGYTF
NA	TRBJ1-3	NA	TRBV28	TGTGCCAGCAGTTTATGGGACAGCTTGGGAAACACCATATATTTT	CASSLWDSLGNTIYF
NA	TRBJ2-1	NA	TRBV7-6	TGTGCCAGCAGCTTAGGGGTTAGCGATGAGCAGTTCTTC	CASSLGVSDEQFF
NA	TRBJ2-3	TRBD2	TRBV30	TGTGCCTGGAGTAGCGGGGGCCCAGATACGCAGTATTTT	CAWSSGGPDTQYF
NA	TRBJ1-5	NA	TRBV19	TGTGCCAGTAAAAGAGAGTGGGACCGCAGAGCTCAGTATAGCAATCAGCCCCAGCATTTT	CASKREWDRRAQYSNQPQHF
few	TRBJ2-1	NA	TRBV4-2	TGTGCCAGCAGCCAAGACTTCCCGAGCTCCTACAATGAGCAGTTCTTC	CASSQDFPSSYNEQFF
NA	TRBJ2-7	TRBD1	TRBV5-1	TGCGCCAGCAGCCCCCGGCCGGGACAGAACTACGAGCAGTACTTC	CASSPRPGQNYEQYF
NA	TRBJ2-1	TRBD1	TRBV6-1	TGTGCCAGCCAATCCGGGACAGGGGGCCGCAATGAGCAGTTCTTC	CASQSGTGGRNEQFF
NA	TRBJ1-2	TRBD1	TRBV6-1	TGTGCCATTTCGGACAGGAGCTATGGCTACACCTTC	CAISDRSYGYTF
NA	TRBJ2-3	NA	TRBV6-5	TGTGCCAGCAGTTACTCGAACGTACCCACAGATACGCAGTATTTT	CASSYSNVPTDTQYF
NA	TRBJ2-3	TRBD2	TRBV19	TGTGCCAGTACACCACACAGGACTAGCGCGACAGATACGCAGTATTTT	CASTPHRTSATDTQYF
NA	TRBJ1-5	TRBD1	TRBV28	TGTGCCAGCGTCGCGGACAGGGGTAGCAATCAGCCCCAGCATTTT	CASVADRGSNQPQHF
NA	TRBJ2-5	NA	TRBV6-5	TGTGCCAGCAGTTACGAAGGGGGGGCTCGGGTAGAGACCCAGTACTTC	CASSYEGGARVETQYF